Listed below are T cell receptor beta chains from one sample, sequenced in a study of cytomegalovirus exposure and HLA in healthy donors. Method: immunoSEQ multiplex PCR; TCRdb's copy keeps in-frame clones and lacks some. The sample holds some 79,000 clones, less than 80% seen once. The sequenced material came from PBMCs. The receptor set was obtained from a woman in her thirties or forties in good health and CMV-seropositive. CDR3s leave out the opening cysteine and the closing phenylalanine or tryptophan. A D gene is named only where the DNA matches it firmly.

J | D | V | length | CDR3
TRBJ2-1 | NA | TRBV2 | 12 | ASKGSYTENEQF
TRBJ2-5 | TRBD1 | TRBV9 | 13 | ASSPRDRGLETQY
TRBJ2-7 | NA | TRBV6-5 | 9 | ASSSRSKQY
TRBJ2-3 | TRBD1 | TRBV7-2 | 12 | ASSLQQGGDTQY
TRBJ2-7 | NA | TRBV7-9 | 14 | ASSLVAGRSSYEQY
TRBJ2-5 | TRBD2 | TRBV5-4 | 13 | ASSLAGRGQETQY
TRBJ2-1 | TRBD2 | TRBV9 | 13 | ASSVEGLAGNEQF
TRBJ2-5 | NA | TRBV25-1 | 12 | ASSERGHQETQY
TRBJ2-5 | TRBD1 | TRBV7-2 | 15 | ASSWKTGGPPGETQY
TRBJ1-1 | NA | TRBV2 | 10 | ASTRRDTEAF
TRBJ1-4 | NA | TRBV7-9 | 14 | ASSAPPGGRHEKLF
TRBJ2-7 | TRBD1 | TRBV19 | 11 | ASGGQGGYEQY
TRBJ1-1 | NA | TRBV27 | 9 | ASSFGAEAF
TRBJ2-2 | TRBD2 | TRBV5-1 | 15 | ASSLGGTSGYTGELF
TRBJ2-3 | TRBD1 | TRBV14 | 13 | ASSQLGQGGDTQY
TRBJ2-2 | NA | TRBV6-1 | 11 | ASSVWNTGELF
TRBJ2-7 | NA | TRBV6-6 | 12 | ASSTRGLLYEQY